The rows below give T cell receptor beta chains drawn from one sample of a study of shared clonotypes between healthy human individuals. Produced via immunoSEQ multiplex PCR; TCRdb's table is partial and in-frame only. The sample includes fewer than 800,000 clones, roughly nine tenths seen only once; the top ten take roughly 24%. The sample was naive CD8+ T cells sorted from blood. These receptor sequences come from a man between 25 and 39 years old in good health. Both conserved end residues are part of each CDR3. A D gene is named only where the DNA matches it firmly. Size values are once, few and many counts, or a class for expanded clones, and some rows have none.

>TRBV7-7|TRBJ2-3|.|.
CASSPQGFSSTDTQYF
TGTGCTAGCAGCCCGCAGGGGTTCTCTAGCACAGATACGCAGTATTTT
>TRBV7-9|TRBJ2-1|.|TRBD2
CASSYSGTAISHEQFF
TGTGCCAGCAGTTATAGCGGGACGGCGATAAGTCATGAGCAGTTCTTC
>TRBV29-1|TRBJ2-5|.|.
CSVEEGRRVLKPTQYF
TGCAGCGTTGAAGAGGGACGGAGGGTCCTTAAGCCGACCCAGTACTTC
>TRBV2|TRBJ2-7|few|.
CASREGREQYF
TGTGCCAGCAGGGAAGGACGCGAGCAGTACTTC
>TRBV19|TRBJ2-1|.|TRBD2
CATTPLGGGRTHNEQFF
TGTGCCACTACTCCCCTCGGGGGGGGGAGGACCCACAATGAGCAGTTCTTC
>TRBV6-5|TRBJ2-7|.|TRBD2
CAVKGGPSSEQYF
TGTGCCGTTAAGGGAGGGCCCTCGAGTGAGCAGTACTTC
>TRBV9|TRBJ1-1|.|.
CASSVENTEAFF
TGTGCCAGCAGCGTTGAGAACACTGAAGCTTTCTTT
>TRBV6-1|TRBJ1-5|.|.
CASSELRQGNQPQHF
TGTGCCAGCAGTGAATTGCGACAGGGCAATCAGCCCCAGCATTTT
>TRBV5-5|TRBJ2-7|.|TRBD1
CASSPAAVTGGIYEQYF
TGTGCCAGCAGCCCGGCCGCCGTGACAGGGGGCATCTACGAGCAGTACTTC
>TRBV4-3|TRBJ1-2|.|.
CASSQVQRPGDGYTF
TGCGCCAGCAGCCAAGTGCAGAGGCCGGGAGATGGCTACACCTTC
>TRBV11-3|TRBJ2-2|.|.
CASTGATGELFF
TGTGCCAGCACAGGTGCCACCGGGGAGCTGTTTTTT
>TRBV5-4|TRBJ1-3|.|.
CASSRSPGRSGNTIYF
TGTGCCAGCAGCCGCTCCCCGGGCCGCTCTGGAAACACCATATATTTT
>TRBV9|TRBJ2-7|.|.
CASSVGGNHPYEQYF
TGTGCCAGCAGCGTAGGCGGAAACCACCCCTACGAGCAGTACTTC
>TRBV5-4|TRBJ2-7|.|.
CASSLYRGSSYEQYF
TGTGCCAGCAGCTTGTACCGGGGCAGCTCCTACGAGCAGTACTTC
>TRBV18|TRBJ1-4|.|.
CASSPYRDANEKLFF
TGTGCCAGCTCGCCCTACCGTGACGCTAATGAAAAACTGTTTTTT
>TRBV6-6|TRBJ2-2|few|.
CASSDTGELFF
TGTGCCAGCAGCGACACCGGGGAGCTGTTTTTT
>TRBV5-1|TRBJ1-1|.|TRBD1
CASSLRGGAATEAFF
TGCGCCAGCAGCTTGAGAGGGGGCGCGGCCACTGAAGCTTTCTTT
>TRBV27|TRBJ2-1|.|.
CASKTLGYSYNEQFF
TGTGCCAGCAAGACCCTAGGTTACTCCTACAATGAGCAGTTCTTC
>TRBV28|TRBJ2-7|.|.
CASSGPGQGPYEQYF
TGTGCCAGCTCGGGACCCGGGCAGGGCCCCTACGAGCAGTACTTC
>TRBV27|TRBJ2-5|.|.
CASSSLPPKETQYF
TGTGCCAGCAGTTCCCTCCCACCCAAAGAGACCCAGTACTTC
>TRBV27|TRBJ2-7|.|TRBD1
CASNKAGTGEGREQYF
TGTGCCAGCAATAAGGCCGGGACAGGGGAAGGTAGGGAGCAGTACTTC
>TRBV29-1|TRBJ2-2|.|TRBD2
CSVEAGREGPGELFF
TGCAGCGTTGAGGCGGGTCGGGAGGGCCCCGGGGAGCTGTTTTTT
>TRBV27|TRBJ2-7|.|.
CASSLARGGSEQYF
TGTGCCAGCAGTTTAGCCAGGGGGGGCTCAGAGCAGTACTTC
>TRBV28|TRBJ2-1|.|.
CASSPTSRSSYNEQFF
TGTGCCAGCAGCCCTACTAGCAGAAGCTCCTACAATGAGCAGTTCTTC
>TRBV6-5|TRBJ1-5|.|.
CASSTGPIEDQPQHF
TGTGCCAGCAGTACCGGACCGATAGAAGATCAGCCCCAGCATTTT
>TRBV27|TRBJ1-1|.|TRBD1
CASSLSYRGLDTEAFF
TGTGCCAGCAGTTTATCGTACAGGGGGCTGGACACTGAAGCTTTCTTT
>TRBV15|TRBJ2-2|.|.
CATSREGFGTGELFF
TGTGCCACCAGCAGAGAGGGTTTTGGCACCGGGGAGCTGTTTTTT
>TRBV5-4|TRBJ1-1|.|.
CASSSTGLTPYEAFF
TGTGCCAGCAGCTCAACGGGACTTACTCCCTATGAAGCTTTCTTT
>TRBV30|TRBJ1-4|.|.
CAWSLSRGEKLFF
TGTGCCTGGAGCCTCTCCCGGGGTGAAAAACTGTTTTTT
>TRBV7-9|TRBJ1-2|.|.
CASSTQGIRYGYTF
TGTGCCAGCAGCACTCAGGGGATTCGGTATGGCTACACCTTC
>TRBV4-1|TRBJ1-2|.|.
CASSQDPAARYGYTF
TGCGCCAGCAGCCAAGACCCCGCCGCACGCTATGGCTACACCTTC
>TRBV27|TRBJ2-1|.|TRBD2
CASRAGLAGVNEQFF
TGTGCCAGCAGGGCAGGACTAGCGGGAGTCAATGAGCAGTTCTTC
>TRBV12-2|TRBJ2-5|.|.
CASRLRGKAQETQYF
TGTGCAAGTCGCTTGAGGGGTAAGGCCCAAGAGACCCAGTACTTC
>TRBV6-1|TRBJ2-3|.|.
CASSEGFRHGTDTQYF
TGTGCCAGCAGTGAGGGTTTCAGGCATGGCACAGATACGCAGTATTTT
>TRBV28|TRBJ2-1|.|.
CASSLSSWGREINNEQFF
TGTGCCAGCAGTTTATCATCTTGGGGTAGGGAGATAAACAATGAGCAGTTCTTC
>TRBV11-2|TRBJ2-1|.|.
CASSSTSNEQFF
TGTGCCAGCAGCTCGACTAGCAATGAGCAGTTCTTC
>TRBV7-9|TRBJ2-7|.|.
CASSSTRDSLYEQYF
TGTGCCAGCAGCTCGACCCGGGACTCACTCTACGAGCAGTACTTC
>TRBV7-2|TRBJ2-1|.|TRBD2
CASSKGTSGSSYNEQFF
TGTGCCAGCAGCAAGGGGACTAGCGGGAGCTCCTACAATGAGCAGTTCTTC
>TRBV15|TRBJ2-7|.|.
CATSESGTRAYEQYF
TGTGCCACCAGCGAGTCCGGGACCCGAGCCTACGAGCAGTACTTC
>TRBV27|TRBJ2-5|few|.
CASSHRSETQYF
TGTGCCAGCAGCCACAGGAGCGAGACCCAGTACTTC
>TRBV9|TRBJ2-1|.|.
CASSVGPGSNNEQFF
TGTGCCAGCAGCGTAGGTCCGGGATCCAACAATGAGCAGTTCTTC
>TRBV19|TRBJ2-7|.|TRBD2
CASSTAGGGYEQYF
TGTGCCAGTAGTACTGCGGGAGGGGGATACGAGCAGTACTTC
>TRBV27|TRBJ1-2|.|.
CASSLSGDPSYGYTF
TGTGCCAGCAGTTTATCAGGGGACCCTAGCTATGGCTACACCTTC
>TRBV4-2|TRBJ2-7|many|TRBD2
CASSQDEAGGYEQYF
TGTGCCAGCAGCCAAGATGAAGCGGGAGGTTACGAGCAGTACTTC
>TRBV7-9|TRBJ2-2|.|.
CASSFGTVVGTGELFF
TGTGCCAGCAGCTTTGGAACGGTCGTTGGGACCGGGGAGCTGTTTTTT
>TRBV7-9|TRBJ2-7|.|.
CASSLYGGGEYEQYF
TGTGCCAGCAGCTTATATGGAGGTGGTGAGTACGAGCAGTACTTC
>TRBV7-2|TRBJ2-7|.|.
CASSLLSLGSYEQYF
TGTGCCAGCAGCTTACTGTCCCTAGGTAGCTACGAGCAGTACTTC
>TRBV6-6|TRBJ2-7|.|.
CASSPDSSYEQYF
TGTGCCAGCAGCCCGGACTCCTCCTACGAGCAGTACTTC
>TRBV27|TRBJ2-7|.|.
CASSLHPQLYEQYF
TGTGCCAGCAGTTTACACCCACAACTCTACGAGCAGTACTTC
>TRBV27|TRBJ2-7|.|.
CASSPRVTYEQYF
TGTGCCAGCAGTCCCAGGGTCACCTACGAGCAGTACTTC
>TRBV7-9|TRBJ1-5|.|.
CASSPRTDNNQPQHF
TGTGCCAGCAGCCCCCGGACAGACAACAATCAGCCCCAGCATTTT
>TRBV13|TRBJ2-7|.|TRBD2
CASSPRTSGSRYEQYF
TGTGCCAGCAGCCCCCGGACTAGCGGGAGTCGTTACGAGCAGTACTTC
>TRBV2|TRBJ1-5|few|TRBD1
CASSEGTGGNQPQHF
TGTGCCAGCAGTGAAGGAACAGGGGGCAATCAGCCCCAGCATTTT